The source of this T cell receptor beta chain is a study of T cell responses to AZD1222 COVID-19 vaccine. As to this clone: Its matching antigen is unknown.

This table comes from immunoSEQ multiplex PCR, and its TCRdb copy is limited to in-frame clones, with some not included. This table has some 150,000 clones, over 75% appearing once. Regarding the study as a whole: Increases in Spike-specific TCR breadth and depth were seen after two AZD1222 doses.

The CDR3 extends over 15 amino acids. V lost 3 bases and J lost 2; bases outside the gene matches: 3. CDR1 is SGHAT and CDR2 is FQNNGV in the germline V gene. This clonotype originated in an adult in good health. The sequences come from peripheral blood, collected on day 0 of AZD1222 vaccination. This chain joins TRBV11-2 and TRBJ2-7; TRBD2 agrees at 11 bases. DNA of the CDR3: TGTGCCAGCAGCTTTACGACTAGCGGGACCTACGAGCAGTACTTC. This encodes CASSFTTSGTYEQYF.